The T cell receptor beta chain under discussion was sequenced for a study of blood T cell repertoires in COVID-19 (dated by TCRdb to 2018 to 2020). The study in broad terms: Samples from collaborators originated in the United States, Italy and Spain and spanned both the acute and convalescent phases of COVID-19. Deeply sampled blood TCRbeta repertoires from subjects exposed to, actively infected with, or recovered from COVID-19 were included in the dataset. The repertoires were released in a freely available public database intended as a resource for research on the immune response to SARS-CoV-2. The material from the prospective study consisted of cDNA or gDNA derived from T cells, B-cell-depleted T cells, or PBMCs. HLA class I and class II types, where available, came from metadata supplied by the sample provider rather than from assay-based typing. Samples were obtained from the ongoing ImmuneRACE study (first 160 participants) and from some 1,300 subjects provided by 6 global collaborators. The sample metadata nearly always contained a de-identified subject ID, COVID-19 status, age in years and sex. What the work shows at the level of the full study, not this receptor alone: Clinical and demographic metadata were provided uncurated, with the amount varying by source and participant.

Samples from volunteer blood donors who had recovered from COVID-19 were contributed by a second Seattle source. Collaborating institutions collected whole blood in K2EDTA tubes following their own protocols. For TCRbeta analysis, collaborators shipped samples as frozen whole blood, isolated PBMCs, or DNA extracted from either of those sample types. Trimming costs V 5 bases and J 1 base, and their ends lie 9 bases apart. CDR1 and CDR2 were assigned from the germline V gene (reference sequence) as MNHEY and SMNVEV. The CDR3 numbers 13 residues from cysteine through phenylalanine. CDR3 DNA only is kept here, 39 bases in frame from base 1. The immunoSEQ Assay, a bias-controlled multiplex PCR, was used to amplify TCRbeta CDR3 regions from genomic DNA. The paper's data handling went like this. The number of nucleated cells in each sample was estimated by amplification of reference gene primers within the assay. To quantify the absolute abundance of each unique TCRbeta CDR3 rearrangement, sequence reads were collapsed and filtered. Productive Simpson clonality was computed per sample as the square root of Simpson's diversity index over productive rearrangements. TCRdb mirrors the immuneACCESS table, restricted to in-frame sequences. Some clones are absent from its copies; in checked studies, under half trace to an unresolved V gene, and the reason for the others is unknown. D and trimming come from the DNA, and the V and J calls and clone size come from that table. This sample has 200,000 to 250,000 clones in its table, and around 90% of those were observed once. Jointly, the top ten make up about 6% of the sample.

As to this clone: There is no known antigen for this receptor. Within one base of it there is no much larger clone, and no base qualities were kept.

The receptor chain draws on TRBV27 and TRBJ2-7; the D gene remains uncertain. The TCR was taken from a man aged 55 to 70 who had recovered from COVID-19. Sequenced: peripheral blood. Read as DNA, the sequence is TGTGCCAGCAGTACAAAAGTGTCCTACGAGCAGTACTTC. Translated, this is CASSTKVSYEQYF.